These T cell receptor beta chains were read from a single sample in a study of T-cell reconstitution after alpha-beta-depleted transplantation in children. MiXCR was run by TCRdb on the PCR reads, yielding one entry per CDR3 protein. The sample contains approximately 350,000 distinct CDR3 sequences, 13% of which appear only once. Sample: PBMCs, taken from the stem cell graft. The receptors derive from a human donor who donated a stem cell graft to a child with Fanconi anemia. CDR3s include the opening cysteine and the closing phenylalanine or tryptophan. A D gene is named only where the DNA matches it firmly. A clone size is listed for some rows: how often the clone was seen (once, few, many), or a class if it is expanded.

D	size	V	J	DNA	CDR3
TRBD1	few	TRBV5-1	TRBJ2-6	TGCGCCAGCAGCTTGGCTACTCCGGGACAGGGCCACTCTGGGGCCAACGTCCTGACTTTC	CASSLATPGQGHSGANVLTF
.	few	TRBV28	TRBJ1-5	TGTGCCAGCAGCCTGGGACACTATAGCAATCAGCCCCAGCATTTT	CASSLGHYSNQPQHF
TRBD2	.	TRBV5-1	TRBJ2-5	TGCGCCAGCAGTGTACTAGCGGGAAACCAAGAGACCCAGTACTTC	CASSVLAGNQETQYF
.	many	TRBV13	TRBJ1-1	TGTGCCAGCACCTTAGGCCTTGGTGCTGAAGCTTTCTTT	CASTLGLGAEAFF
.	few	TRBV4-2	TRBJ2-3	TGTGCCAGCAGCCAAGACTTGAATTCAGCGGCCGTGGGGGATACGCAGTATTTT	CASSQDLNSAAVGDTQYF
.	few	TRBV6-1	TRBJ1-4	TGTGCCAGCGCAGGGGCAACTAATGAAAAACTGTTTTTT	CASAGATNEKLFF
.	.	TRBV5-1	TRBJ2-5	TGCGCCAGCAGCTTGGGGAACCTGGGAGAGACCCAGTACTTC	CASSLGNLGETQYF
.	.	TRBV27	TRBJ1-1	TGTGCCAGCAGTTTAGGAGGAGTTAATGAAGCTTTCTTT	CASSLGGVNEAFF
.	few	TRBV4-3	TRBJ1-1	TGCGCCAGCAGCCCTGGGCACAGGACGGAAACTGAGGCGGAAGCTTTCTTT	CASSPGHRTETEAEAFF
.	many	TRBV5-5	TRBJ1-2	TGTGCCAGCAGCTTTGGGACCCCCTATGGCTACACCTTC	CASSFGTPYGYTF